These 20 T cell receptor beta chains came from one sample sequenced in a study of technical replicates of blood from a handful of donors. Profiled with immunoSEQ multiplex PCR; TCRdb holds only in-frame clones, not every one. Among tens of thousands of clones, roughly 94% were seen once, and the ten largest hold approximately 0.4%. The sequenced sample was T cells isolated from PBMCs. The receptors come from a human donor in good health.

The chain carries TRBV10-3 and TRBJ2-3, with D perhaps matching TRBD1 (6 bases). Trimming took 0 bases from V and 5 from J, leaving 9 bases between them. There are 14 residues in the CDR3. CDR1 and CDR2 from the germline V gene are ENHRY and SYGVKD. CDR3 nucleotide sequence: TGTGCCATCAGTGAGTCACAGGGTCGAGATACGCAGTATTTT. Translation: CAISESQGRDTQYF.

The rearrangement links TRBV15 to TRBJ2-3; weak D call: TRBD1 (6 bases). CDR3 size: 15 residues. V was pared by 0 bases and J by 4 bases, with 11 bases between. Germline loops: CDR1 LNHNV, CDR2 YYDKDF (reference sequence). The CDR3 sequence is CATSRDRQGSDTQYF. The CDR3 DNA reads TGTGCCACCAGCAGAGATCGGCAGGGGTCAGATACGCAGTATTTT.

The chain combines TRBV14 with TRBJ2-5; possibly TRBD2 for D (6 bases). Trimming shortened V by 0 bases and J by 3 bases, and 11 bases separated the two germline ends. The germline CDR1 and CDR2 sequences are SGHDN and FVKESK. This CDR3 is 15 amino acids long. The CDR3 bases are TGTGCCAGCAGCCAAGATAGGTGGGAGGAAGAGACCCAGTACTTC. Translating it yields CASSQDRWEEETQYF.

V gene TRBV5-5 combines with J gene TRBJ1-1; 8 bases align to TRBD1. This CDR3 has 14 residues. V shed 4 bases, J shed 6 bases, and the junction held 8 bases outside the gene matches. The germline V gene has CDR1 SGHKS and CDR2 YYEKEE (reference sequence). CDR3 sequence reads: CASSAPDREPEAFF. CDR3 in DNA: TGTGCCAGCAGCGCACCGGACAGGGAGCCTGAAGCTTTCTTT.

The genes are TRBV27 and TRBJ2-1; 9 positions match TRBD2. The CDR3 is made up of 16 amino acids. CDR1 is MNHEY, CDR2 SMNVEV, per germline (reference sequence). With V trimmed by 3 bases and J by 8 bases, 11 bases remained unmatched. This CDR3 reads CASSFLPSGIADEQFF. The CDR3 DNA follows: TGTGCCAGCAGTTTCCTCCCTAGCGGGATTGCAGATGAGCAGTTCTTC.

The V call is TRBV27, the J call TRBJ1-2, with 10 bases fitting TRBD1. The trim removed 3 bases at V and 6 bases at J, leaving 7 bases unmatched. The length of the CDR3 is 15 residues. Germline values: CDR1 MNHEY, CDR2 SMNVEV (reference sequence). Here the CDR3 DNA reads TGTGCCAGCAGTTTGGGGATGACAGGGGGCAATGGCTACACCTTC. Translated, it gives CASSLGMTGGNGYTF.

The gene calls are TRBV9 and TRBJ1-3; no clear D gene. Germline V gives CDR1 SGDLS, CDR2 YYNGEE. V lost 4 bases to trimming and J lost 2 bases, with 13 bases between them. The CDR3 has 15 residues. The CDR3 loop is CASSPLGGAGNTIYF. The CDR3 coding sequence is TGTGCCAGCAGCCCCTTGGGAGGTGCTGGAAACACCATATATTTT.

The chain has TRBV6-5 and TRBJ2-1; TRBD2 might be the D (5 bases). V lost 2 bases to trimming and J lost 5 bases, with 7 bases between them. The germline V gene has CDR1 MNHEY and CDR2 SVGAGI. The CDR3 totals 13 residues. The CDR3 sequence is CASSYSGNNEQFF. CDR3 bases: TGTGCCAGCAGTTACAGCGGTAACAATGAGCAGTTCTTC.

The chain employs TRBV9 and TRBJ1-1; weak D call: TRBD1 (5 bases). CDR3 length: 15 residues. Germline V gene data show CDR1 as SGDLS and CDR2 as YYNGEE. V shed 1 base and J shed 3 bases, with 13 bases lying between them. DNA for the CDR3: TGTGCCAGCAGCGTATTTGCGGGAGGGGACACTGAAGCTTTCTTT. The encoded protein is CASSVFAGGDTEAFF.

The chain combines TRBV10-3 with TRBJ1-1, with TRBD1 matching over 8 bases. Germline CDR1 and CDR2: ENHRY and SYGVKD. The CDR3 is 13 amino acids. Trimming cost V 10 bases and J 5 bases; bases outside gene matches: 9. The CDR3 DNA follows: TGTGCCACCCTTACAGGGGGGAGGACTGAAGCTTTCTTT. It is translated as CATLTGGRTEAFF.

The CDR3 sequence is CASSQTGGVRNEQFF. CDR3 nucleotides: TGCGCCAGCAGCCAAACAGGGGGCGTAAGGAATGAGCAGTTCTTC. The chain employs TRBV4-1 and TRBJ2-1; 9 nucleotides agree with TRBD1. Germline CDR1 MGHRA, CDR2 YSYEKL. This CDR3 has 15 amino acids. V dropped 2 bases and J dropped 7; count of bases not matched to a gene: 6.

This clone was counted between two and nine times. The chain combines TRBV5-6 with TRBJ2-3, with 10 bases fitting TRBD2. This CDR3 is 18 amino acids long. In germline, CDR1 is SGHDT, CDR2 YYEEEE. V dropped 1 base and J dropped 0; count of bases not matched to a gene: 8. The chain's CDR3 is CASSLSSGRWSSTDTQYF. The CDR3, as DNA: TGTGCCAGCAGCTTGAGTAGCGGGAGGTGGAGTAGCACAGATACGCAGTATTTT.

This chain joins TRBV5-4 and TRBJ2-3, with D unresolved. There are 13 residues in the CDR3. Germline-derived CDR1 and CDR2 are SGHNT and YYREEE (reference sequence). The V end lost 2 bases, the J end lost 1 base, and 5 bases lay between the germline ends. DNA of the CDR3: TGTGCCAGCAGCTTAAGCGGCACAGATACGCAGTATTTT. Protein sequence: CASSLSGTDTQYF. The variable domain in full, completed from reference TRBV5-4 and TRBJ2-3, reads ETGVTQSPTHLIKTRGQQVTLRCSSQSGHNTVSWYQQALGQGPQFIFQYYREEENGRGNFPPRFSGLQFPNYSSELNVNALELDDSALYLCASSLSGTDTQYFGPGTRLTVL.

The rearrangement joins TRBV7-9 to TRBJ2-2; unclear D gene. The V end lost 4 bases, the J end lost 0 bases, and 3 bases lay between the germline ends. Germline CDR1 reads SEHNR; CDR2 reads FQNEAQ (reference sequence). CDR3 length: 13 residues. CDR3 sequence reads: CASSSTNTGELFF. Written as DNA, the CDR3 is TGTGCCAGCAGCTCAACGAACACCGGGGAGCTGTTTTTT.

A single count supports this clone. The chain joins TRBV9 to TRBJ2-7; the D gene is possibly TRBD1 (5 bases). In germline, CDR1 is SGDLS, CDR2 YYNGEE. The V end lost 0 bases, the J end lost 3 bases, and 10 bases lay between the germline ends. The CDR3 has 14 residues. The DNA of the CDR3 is TGTGCCAGCAGCGTAGATAACAGGATCTACGAGCAGTACTTC. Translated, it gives CASSVDNRIYEQYF.

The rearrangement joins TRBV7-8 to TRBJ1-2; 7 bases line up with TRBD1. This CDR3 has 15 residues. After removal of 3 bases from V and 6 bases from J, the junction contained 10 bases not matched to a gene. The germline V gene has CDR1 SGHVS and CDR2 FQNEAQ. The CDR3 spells CASSLVPEGAHGYTF. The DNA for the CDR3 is TGTGCCAGCAGCTTGGTACCCGAGGGGGCGCATGGCTACACCTTC. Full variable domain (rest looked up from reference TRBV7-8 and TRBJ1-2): GAGVSQSPRYKVAKRGQDVALRCDPISGHVSLFWYQQALGQGPEFLTYFQNEAQLDKSGLPSDRFFAERPEGSVSTLKIQRTQQEDSAVYLCASSLVPEGAHGYTFGSGTRLTVV.

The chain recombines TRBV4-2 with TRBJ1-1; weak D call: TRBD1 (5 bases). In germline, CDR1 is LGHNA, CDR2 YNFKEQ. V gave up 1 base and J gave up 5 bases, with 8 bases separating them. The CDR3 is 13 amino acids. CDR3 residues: CASSQVGGTEAFF. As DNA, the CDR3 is TGTGCCAGCAGCCAAGTGGGGGGAACTGAAGCTTTCTTT.

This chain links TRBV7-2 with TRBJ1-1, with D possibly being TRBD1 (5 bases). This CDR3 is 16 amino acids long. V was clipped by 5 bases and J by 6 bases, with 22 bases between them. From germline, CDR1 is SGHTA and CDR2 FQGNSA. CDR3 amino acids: CASSPISGAKGAEAFF. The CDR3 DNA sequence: TGTGCCAGCAGCCCAATAAGTGGGGCAAAGGGCGCTGAAGCTTTCTTT.

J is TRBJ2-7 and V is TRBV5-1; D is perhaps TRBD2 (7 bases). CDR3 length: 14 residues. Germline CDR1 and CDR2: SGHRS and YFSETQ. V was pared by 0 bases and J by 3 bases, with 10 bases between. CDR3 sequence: CASSLGGGFYEQYF. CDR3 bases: TGCGCCAGCAGCTTGGGGGGGGGCTTCTACGAGCAGTACTTC.

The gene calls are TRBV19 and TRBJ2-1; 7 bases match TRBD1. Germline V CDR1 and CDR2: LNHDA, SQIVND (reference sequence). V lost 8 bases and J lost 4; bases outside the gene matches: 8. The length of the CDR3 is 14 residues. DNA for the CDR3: TGTGCCAGTGGGTGGACAGGCGATTACAATGAGCAGTTCTTC. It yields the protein CASGWTGDYNEQFF.